Listed below are T cell receptor beta chains from one sample, sequenced in a study of T cells after yellow fever vaccination. TCRdb analysed the 5' RACE reads with MiXCR anew, one entry per CDR3 protein. The profile shows about 310,000 distinct CDR3 sequences, about 3.5% of them singletons. The sample in question was PBMCs, obtained on the day of the yellow fever booster vaccination. The receptors originated from a man aged 18 to 30 who received the YFV17D yellow fever vaccine. Both conserved end residues are part of each CDR3. A D gene is named only where the DNA matches it firmly. Not all rows give a size; the values are once, few, many and, for expanded clones, a class.

V gene: TRBV5-1
clone size: many
D gene: TRBD1
CDR3 length: 15
J gene: TRBJ2-2
CDR3 DNA: TGCGCCAGCAGCTCGAGGACAGGAGGCACCGGGGAGCTGTTTTTT
CDR3 protein: CASSSRTGGTGELFF

V gene: TRBV5-1
clone size: many
D gene: TRBD1
CDR3 length: 16
J gene: TRBJ2-3
CDR3 DNA: TGCGCCAGCAGCTTCGGACAGGGGCGAAGCACAGATACGCAGTATTTT
CDR3 protein: CASSFGQGRSTDTQYF

V gene: TRBV4-2
clone size: few
D gene: -
CDR3 length: 12
J gene: TRBJ2-1
CDR3 DNA: TGTGCCAGCAGCCAGAATGAAATGGGGCAGTTCTTC
CDR3 protein: CASSQNEMGQFF

V gene: TRBV5-4
clone size: few
D gene: -
CDR3 length: 14
J gene: TRBJ2-7
CDR3 DNA: TGTGCCAGCAGCCTAGACTATCTCTCCTACGAGCAGTACTTC
CDR3 protein: CASSLDYLSYEQYF

V gene: TRBV11-2
clone size: many
D gene: TRBD2
CDR3 length: 20
J gene: TRBJ2-3
CDR3 DNA: TGTGCCAGCAGCTTCCGCCTTTCACCGGGACTAGCGGAGAGCACAGATACGCAGTATTTT
CDR3 protein: CASSFRLSPGLAESTDTQYF

V gene: TRBV19
clone size: few
D gene: TRBD2
CDR3 length: 17
J gene: TRBJ2-3
CDR3 DNA: TGTGCCAGTAGTGCCCCGGGACTAGCGGGGGGGCCAGATACGCAGTATTTT
CDR3 protein: CASSAPGLAGGPDTQYF

V gene: TRBV15
clone size: -
D gene: -
CDR3 length: 16
J gene: TRBJ1-2
CDR3 DNA: TGTGCCACCAGCAGAGTGGTAGGGGAGGCTAACTATGGCTACACCTTC
CDR3 protein: CATSRVVGEANYGYTF

V gene: TRBV5-1
clone size: many
D gene: TRBD2
CDR3 length: 15
J gene: TRBJ2-1
CDR3 DNA: TGCGCCAGCAGCTTGGGGGCTAGCGGGAACAATGAGCAGTTCTTC
CDR3 protein: CASSLGASGNNEQFF

V gene: TRBV28
clone size: many
D gene: -
CDR3 length: 14
J gene: TRBJ1-2
CDR3 DNA: TGTGCCAGCAGTTTTCAAAGGGTAGGGGATGGCTACACCTTC
CDR3 protein: CASSFQRVGDGYTF

V gene: TRBV6-1
clone size: many
D gene: -
CDR3 length: 15
J gene: TRBJ2-1
CDR3 DNA: TGTGCCAGCAGCCTGGACAGATTCTCCTACAATGAGCAGTTCTTC
CDR3 protein: CASSLDRFSYNEQFF

V gene: TRBV24-1
clone size: many
D gene: TRBD1
CDR3 length: 12
J gene: TRBJ2-1
CDR3 DNA: TGTGCCACACAGGGGGCTTACAATGAGCAGTTCTTC
CDR3 protein: CATQGAYNEQFF

V gene: TRBV7-9
clone size: few
D gene: TRBD2
CDR3 length: 11
J gene: TRBJ2-1
CDR3 DNA: TGTGCCAGCAGCTTTTCGGGGGGGCAGTTCTTC
CDR3 protein: CASSFSGGQFF

V gene: TRBV5-1
clone size: -
D gene: TRBD2
CDR3 length: 15
J gene: TRBJ2-3
CDR3 DNA: TGCGCCAGCAGCTTCCAGGGACTATTCACAGATACGCAGTATTTT
CDR3 protein: CASSFQGLFTDTQYF

V gene: TRBV5-1
clone size: many
D gene: TRBD1
CDR3 length: 15
J gene: TRBJ1-6
CDR3 DNA: TGCGCCAGCAGCGACCGAACAGGGGGCGTTTCACCCCTCCACTTT
CDR3 protein: CASSDRTGGVSPLHF

V gene: TRBV6-6
clone size: -
D gene: -
CDR3 length: 13
J gene: TRBJ1-2
CDR3 DNA: TGTGCCAGCAGTTACTTGGACTTCTATGGCTACACCTTC
CDR3 protein: CASSYLDFYGYTF

V gene: TRBV11-2
clone size: few
D gene: TRBD2
CDR3 length: 18
J gene: TRBJ2-7
CDR3 DNA: TGTGCCAGCAGCTTAGAGTCTAGCGGGGGGATGAGCTCCTACGAGCAGTACTTC
CDR3 protein: CASSLESSGGMSSYEQYF

V gene: TRBV9
clone size: few
D gene: -
CDR3 length: 15
J gene: TRBJ1-2
CDR3 DNA: TGTGCCAGCAGCGTAGGGGGGCAGAGCGGATATGGCTACACCTTC
CDR3 protein: CASSVGGQSGYGYTF

V gene: TRBV5-1
clone size: -
D gene: -
CDR3 length: 14
J gene: TRBJ1-2
CDR3 DNA: TGCGCCAGCAGCTTGGTAGCAGGGGTTGATGGCTACACCTTC
CDR3 protein: CASSLVAGVDGYTF

V gene: TRBV12-3/TRBV12-4
clone size: many
D gene: TRBD1
CDR3 length: 15
J gene: TRBJ2-4
CDR3 DNA: TGTGCCAGCAGACCTGACAGGGTCGGCAAAAACATTCAGTACTTC
CDR3 protein: CASRPDRVGKNIQYF

V gene: TRBV13
clone size: -
D gene: -
CDR3 length: 15
J gene: TRBJ2-7
CDR3 DNA: TGTGCCAGCGCAATCACCGGGGGTGCTGGATACGAGCAGTACTTC
CDR3 protein: CASAITGGAGYEQYF

V gene: TRBV20-1
clone size: many
D gene: -
CDR3 length: 14
J gene: TRBJ2-7
CDR3 DNA: TGCAGTGCTAGCCCCGGGACTGGTTCCTACGAGCAGTACTTC
CDR3 protein: CSASPGTGSYEQYF

V gene: TRBV7-8
clone size: -
D gene: -
CDR3 length: 16
J gene: TRBJ2-3
CDR3 DNA: TGTGCCAGCAGCTTAGCCGGGGACCCTAGCACAGATACGCAGTATTTT
CDR3 protein: CASSLAGDPSTDTQYF

V gene: TRBV6-2/TRBV6-3
clone size: many
D gene: TRBD2
CDR3 length: 17
J gene: TRBJ2-3
CDR3 DNA: TGTGCCAGCAGTTCTAAGGAGGCGGGGGAGAGCACAGATACGCAGTATTTT
CDR3 protein: CASSSKEAGESTDTQYF

V gene: TRBV7-3
clone size: many
D gene: TRBD1
CDR3 length: 18
J gene: TRBJ2-2
CDR3 DNA: TGTGCCAGCAGCTTAAAATCGGGGACAGGGTTTGGCACCGGGGAGCTGTTTTTT
CDR3 protein: CASSLKSGTGFGTGELFF

V gene: TRBV20-1
clone size: many
D gene: -
CDR3 length: 14
J gene: TRBJ2-1
CDR3 DNA: TGCAGTGCTAGAGATTGGACCAGTGTGAATGAGCAGTTCTTC
CDR3 protein: CSARDWTSVNEQFF

V gene: TRBV5-1
clone size: many
D gene: TRBD2
CDR3 length: 15
J gene: TRBJ2-1
CDR3 DNA: TGCGCCAGCAGCTTGGCTAGCGGGGGGATATATGAGCAGTTCTTC
CDR3 protein: CASSLASGGIYEQFF

V gene: TRBV20-1
clone size: -
D gene: TRBD2
CDR3 length: 12
J gene: TRBJ2-5
CDR3 DNA: TGCAGTGCTTATAGCGGGGGAGAGACCCAGTACTTC
CDR3 protein: CSAYSGGETQYF

V gene: TRBV6-2/TRBV6-3
clone size: -
D gene: -
CDR3 length: 18
J gene: TRBJ2-3
CDR3 DNA: TGTGCCAGCAGTTCCCTCTCCCTCCGGGATCCCTACACAGATACGCAGTATTTT
CDR3 protein: CASSSLSLRDPYTDTQYF

V gene: TRBV6-5
clone size: many
D gene: TRBD1
CDR3 length: 16
J gene: TRBJ2-3
CDR3 DNA: TGTGCCAGCAGTTACTCGAGAGGGGGCCACACAGATACGCAGTATTTT
CDR3 protein: CASSYSRGGHTDTQYF

V gene: TRBV6-5
clone size: few
D gene: -
CDR3 length: 13
J gene: TRBJ1-5
CDR3 DNA: TGTGCCACCAAACAGGGTTGGGATCAGCCCCAGCATTTT
CDR3 protein: CATKQGWDQPQHF

V gene: TRBV3-1
clone size: many
D gene: -
CDR3 length: 14
J gene: TRBJ1-1
CDR3 DNA: TGTGCCAGCAAAATTAGGGGAATGAACACTGAAGCTTTCTTT
CDR3 protein: CASKIRGMNTEAFF

V gene: TRBV29-1
clone size: few
D gene: -
CDR3 length: 15
J gene: TRBJ2-1
CDR3 DNA: TGCAGCGTTGAAATTCTGGCAGTCGAGAACAATGAGCAGTTCTTC
CDR3 protein: CSVEILAVENNEQFF

V gene: TRBV5-1
clone size: -
D gene: -
CDR3 length: 12
J gene: TRBJ2-1
CDR3 DNA: TGCGCCAGCAGCTCCCAGGTCGATGAGCAGTTCTTC
CDR3 protein: CASSSQVDEQFF

V gene: TRBV9
clone size: few
D gene: -
CDR3 length: 14
J gene: TRBJ2-7
CDR3 DNA: TGTGCCAGCAGCGTAGGTTCAGGTCCCTACGAGCAGTACTTC
CDR3 protein: CASSVGSGPYEQYF

V gene: TRBV5-1
clone size: many
D gene: TRBD2
CDR3 length: 16
J gene: TRBJ2-1
CDR3 DNA: TGCGCCAGCAGCCAACAGGGACTAGCGGGGTACAATGAGCAGTTCTTC
CDR3 protein: CASSQQGLAGYNEQFF

V gene: TRBV7-9
clone size: many
D gene: TRBD1
CDR3 length: 16
J gene: TRBJ2-3
CDR3 DNA: TGTGCCAGCAGCCTACAGGGGGCAACTTTCACAGATACGCAGTATTTT
CDR3 protein: CASSLQGATFTDTQYF

V gene: TRBV20-1
clone size: many
D gene: -
CDR3 length: 15
J gene: TRBJ1-1
CDR3 DNA: TGCACTGGGAAGTCGGGGTTGGGTTGGAACACTGAAGCTTTCTTT
CDR3 protein: CTGKSGLGWNTEAFF